Listed here are 11 T cell receptor beta chains from one sample, sequenced in a study of blood T cells in healthy people across ages. It was with a sample-barcoded 5' primer and a J-beta primer mix that a second PCR of about 6 to 11 cycles was run. Via MiXCR, TCRdb re-called the 5' RACE reads, giving one row per CDR3 protein. The table lists over 1,200,000 distinct CDR3 sequences, roughly 60% of them singletons. The sample consisted of blood. Receptors originate from a man aged 18 to 35 in good health.

V is TRBV27 and J is TRBJ2-7; D uncertain. The CDR3 sequence is 13 residues long. V shed 2 bases and J shed 3 bases, with 8 bases lying between them. Germline CDR1 is MNHEY and CDR2 is SMNVEV (reference sequence). CDR3 sequence (DNA): TGTGCCAGCAGTTTAAAGGCCCTCTACGAGCAGTACTTC. Residues: CASSLKALYEQYF.

This chain links TRBV29-1 with TRBJ2-5, with D perhaps assigned TRBD1 or TRBD2 (6 bases each). The V gene's germline CDR1 is SQVTM and CDR2 ANQGSEA. Trimming removed 4 bases from V and 3 bases from J, with 15 bases in between. The CDR3 loop spans 14 amino acids. CDR3 sequence: CSVGGIRGKETQYF. In DNA form, the CDR3 reads TGCAGCGTTGGCGGGATCAGGGGTAAAGAGACCCAGTACTTC.

J is TRBJ1-2 and V is TRBV18, with a tentative D call TRBD1 (5 bases). CDR1 is KGHSH, CDR2 LQKENI, per germline. The CDR3 is 15 amino acids. The V end lost 3 bases, the J end lost 1 base, and 12 bases lay between the germline ends. Written as DNA, the CDR3 is TGTGCCAGCTCACCGAGGACGGACAATAACTATGGCTACACCTTC. Translating it yields CASSPRTDNNYGYTF.

The J gene is TRBJ1-2, the V gene TRBV2, with D possibly matching TRBD1 (6 bases). CDR3 size: 16 residues. CDR1 is SNHLY and CDR2 is FYNNEI in the germline V gene. The ends were cut back, 8 bases at V and 0 bases at J, with 19 bases in the middle. The DNA of the CDR3 is TGTGCCAGCGAGACAGGAGAACCAAGAGCTAACTATGGCTACACCTTC. It translates to CASETGEPRANYGYTF.

The chain is built from TRBV7-9 and TRBJ2-1; TRBD2 matches at 15 bases. Germline CDR1 and CDR2: SEHNR and FQNEAQ (reference sequence). V was pared by 5 bases and J by 0 bases, with 8 bases of the junction left unmatched. This CDR3 spans 19 amino acids. CDR3 loop: CASSGSGTSGRSSYNEQFF. For the CDR3, the DNA is TGTGCCAGCAGCGGCTCCGGGACTAGCGGGAGGAGCTCCTACAATGAGCAGTTCTTC. The full variable domain, completed using reference TRBV7-9 and TRBJ2-1, is DTGVSQNPRHKITKRGQNVTFRCDPISEHNRLYWYRQTLGQGPEFLTYFQNEAQLEKSRLLSDRFSAERPKGSFSTLEIQRTEQGDSAMYLCASSGSGTSGRSSYNEQFFGPGTRLTVL.

This clonotype came up a few times. The V gene is TRBV6-2 or TRBV6-3, the J gene TRBJ1-6; possible D gene TRBD1, 5 bases. This CDR3 region has 15 residues. The germline V gene encodes CDR1 MNHEY and CDR2 SVGEGT. V lost 2 bases to trimming and J lost 7 bases, with 12 bases between them. The CDR3 DNA follows: TGTGCCAGCAGTTACCGCAGGGATAAAAATTCACCCCTCCACTTT. Translation: CASSYRRDKNSPLHF.

As to this clonotype: Compared with germline, one end of the junction differs, possibly owing to a read error. This chain links TRBV10-3 with TRBJ2-3; D is ambiguous. The CDR3 runs to 12 residues. CDR1 and CDR2 from the germline V gene are ENHRY and SYGVKD. The CDR3 DNA reads TGTGCCATTAGTGGTCACACAGATACGCAGTATTTT. Residues: CAISGHTDTQYF.

The chain combines TRBV12-3 or TRBV12-4 with TRBJ1-2, with D possibly TRBD1 on 6 matching bases. Trimming cost V 8 bases and J 0 bases, with 13 bases left between them. The CDR3 is 14 residues long. The CDR3 DNA is TGTGCCAGCCGAGAGGGGGGGCCTAACTATGGCTACACCTTC. Translating gives CASREGGPNYGYTF.

The V and J genes are TRBV13 and TRBJ2-5; D is possibly TRBD1 (6 bases). Trimming took off 2 bases at V and 2 bases at J, with 9 bases between the two ends. The CDR3 is 14 amino acids. The germline gives CDR1 PRHDT, CDR2 FYEKMQ (reference sequence). The DNA for the CDR3 is TGTGCCAGCAGCTTACGAGGACAGCAAGAGACCCAGTACTTC. This translates into CASSLRGQQETQYF.

Turning to this clonotype: No DNA is shown, since the ends of the CDR3 on it are uncertain; the CDR3 is the one TCRdb lists. V usage is TRBV12-3 or TRBV12-4 and J usage is TRBJ2-7. The CDR3 is 13 amino acids long, termini counted. CDR3 residues: CASSFQVSYEQYF.

This chain uses TRBV20-1 with TRBJ1-4, with TRBD1 as a possible D gene (5 bases). The V gene lost 6 bases and the J gene lost 3 bases, with 11 bases spanning the gap. The CDR3 is 13 residues long. The germline gives CDR1 DFQATT, CDR2 SNEGSKA (reference sequence). CDR3 nucleotide sequence: TGCAGTGCCGGGGGGGGAGCTAATGAAAAACTGTTTTTT. As protein: CSAGGGANEKLFF.